The T cell receptor beta chain described here comes from a study of blood T cells in healthy people across ages. Notes on this clonotype: Germline is not matched at one junction end, which may reflect a read error.

The CDR3 length is 16 residues. Germline V gene sequence: CDR1 SEHNR, CDR2 FQNEAQ (reference sequence). A sample-barcoded 5' primer and a J-beta primer mix were used in a second PCR of roughly 6 to 12 cycles. TCRdb called the 5' RACE reads again in MiXCR, with one record for every CDR3 protein. The profile shows approximately 800,000 distinct CDR3 sequences, 58% of them singletons. The source material was blood. The chain joins TRBV7-9 to TRBJ1-2; weak D call: TRBD1 (6 bases). The sequence was collected from a man aged 25-45 years in good health. This CDR3 reads CTSSLAGAGAGYGYTF. CDR3 DNA: TGTACCAGCAGCTTAGCGGGGGCAGGCGCTGGTTATGGCTACACCTTC.